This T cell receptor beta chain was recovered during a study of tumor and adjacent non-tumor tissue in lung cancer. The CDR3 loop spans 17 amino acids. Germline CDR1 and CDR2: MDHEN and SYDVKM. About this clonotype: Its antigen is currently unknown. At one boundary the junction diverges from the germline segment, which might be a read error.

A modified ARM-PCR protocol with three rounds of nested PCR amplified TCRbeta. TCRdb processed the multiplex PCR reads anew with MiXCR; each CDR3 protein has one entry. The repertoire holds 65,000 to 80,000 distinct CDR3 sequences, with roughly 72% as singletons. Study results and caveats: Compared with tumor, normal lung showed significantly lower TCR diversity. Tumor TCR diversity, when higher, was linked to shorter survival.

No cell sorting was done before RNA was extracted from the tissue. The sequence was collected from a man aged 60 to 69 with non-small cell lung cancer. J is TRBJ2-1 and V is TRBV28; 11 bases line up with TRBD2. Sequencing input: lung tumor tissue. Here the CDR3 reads CTSSARGISGRALEQFF. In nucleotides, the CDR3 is TGTACCAGCAGTGCCCGAGGGATTAGCGGGAGGGCCCTTGAGCAGTTCTTC.